The clone carrying this T cell receptor (beta chain) was counted ten times or more. Its specificity is not known. These data are taken from a study of T cells in Graves' hyperthyroidism and ophthalmopathy. The study, taken as a whole, reports: A 13 V-J model separated ophthalmopathy from stable hyperthyroidism.

What was amplified from RNA transcripts were TCR beta CDR3 regions. The HTBI primer set was used in a first-round RT-PCR of the TCR CDR3. TCRdb fed the multiplex PCR reads into MiXCR, producing one record per CDR3 protein. The profile shows about 290,000 distinct CDR3 sequences, about 15% of them singletons. This CDR3 contains 13 residues. The V and J ends lost 6 bases and 8 bases respectively, with 16 bases between them. The PBMCs had their origin in 7.5 to 10 ml of fresh peripheral blood. The V and J genes are TRBV12-3 or TRBV12-4 and TRBJ1-2; no clear D. The sequenced sample was blood. This sequence originates from a woman aged 45-65 years with Graves' hyperthyroidism that later progressed to Graves' ophthalmopathy. The CDR3 loop reads CASSSTLRGGYTF. The CDR3 DNA reads as TGTGCCAGCAGCTCCACCCTCAGAGGCGGCTACACCTTC.